Listed below are T cell receptor beta chains from one sample, sequenced in a study of blood T cell repertoires in COVID-19. This table comes from immunoSEQ multiplex PCR, and its TCRdb copy is limited to in-frame clones, with some not included. The sample shows some 120,000 clones, about 88% of them seen only once. Sequencing was performed on peripheral blood. Receptors were obtained from an elderly woman with acute or convalescent COVID-19. The CDR3 runs from the conserved cysteine through the conserved F or W. D genes are given only for firm matches.

NA | TRBJ1-3 | TRBV14 | 15 | CASSQRPGTGNTIYF
NA | TRBJ2-2 | TRBV4-1 | 17 | CASSPQGRQLNTGELFF
TRBD1 | TRBJ2-5 | TRBV6-2/TRBV6-3 | 17 | CASSYPTGQLNLETQYF
NA | TRBJ1-1 | TRBV12-3/TRBV12-4 | 13 | CASSLQQIPEAFF
NA | TRBJ2-1 | TRBV5-6 | 14 | CASSFGTSPNEQFF
NA | TRBJ2-2 | TRBV6-1 | 13 | CASSELATGELFF
TRBD1 | TRBJ2-3 | TRBV2 | 17 | CASSEYGQGLTSDTQYF
TRBD2 | TRBJ2-5 | TRBV13 | 14 | CASSTSGAVETQYF
TRBD2 | TRBJ2-7 | TRBV14 | 15 | CASSLLAGGLYEQYF
NA | TRBJ1-2 | TRBV21-1 | 15 | CASSKGGWTNYGYTF
NA | TRBJ2-3 | TRBV5-6 | 15 | CASSLDVTPTDTQYF
TRBD1 | TRBJ1-5 | TRBV6-4 | 18 | CASSGRDRLGPGDQPQHF
TRBD1 | TRBJ1-5 | TRBV19 | 15 | CASSILQGAYQPQHF
NA | TRBJ1-4 | TRBV7-9 | 14 | CASSHWTEEEKLFF
NA | TRBJ2-3 | TRBV28 | 15 | CASSSSQRSLRAQYF
NA | TRBJ2-1 | TRBV5-1 | 15 | CASSLAPTNNNEQFF
NA | TRBJ1-2 | TRBV4-2 | 18 | CASRGVGGTLKLNYGYTF
NA | TRBJ1-1 | TRBV7-8 | 17 | CASSLGGGDGLNTEAFF
TRBD1 | TRBJ1-1 | TRBV7-6 | 16 | CASSLAGTGGITEAFF
TRBD1 | TRBJ1-2 | TRBV5-4 | 14 | CASSLLDREDGYTF
TRBD2 | TRBJ2-3 | TRBV3-1/TRBV3-2 | 16 | CASSQARGGVTDTQYF
TRBD1 | TRBJ2-7 | TRBV19 | 12 | CATRDRNHEQYF
NA | TRBJ2-7 | TRBV11-2 | 14 | CASSLEGRSREQYF
NA | TRBJ2-5 | TRBV15 | 13 | CATSLNGQETQYF
NA | TRBJ2-7 | TRBV27 | 13 | CASKRGGVYEQYF
TRBD2 | TRBJ2-3 | TRBV13 | 15 | CASGWRGGGTDTQYF
TRBD1 | TRBJ2-7 | TRBV2 | 13 | CASRSRQGYEQYF
TRBD1 | TRBJ1-1 | TRBV12-3/TRBV12-4 | 13 | CASSPRQGIQAFF
TRBD1 | TRBJ1-1 | TRBV5-4 | 15 | CASSLAGTGLTEAFF
NA | TRBJ1-4 | TRBV24-1 | 16 | CATSDPTGTTNEKLFF
NA | TRBJ1-2 | TRBV3-1/TRBV3-2 | 12 | CASSRDKGGYTF
TRBD1 | TRBJ2-6 | TRBV14 | 19 | CASSQTGTGAWTGANVLTF
NA | TRBJ1-4 | TRBV7-2 | 15 | CASSLSSVTNEKLFF
TRBD1 | TRBJ2-4 | TRBV2 | 14 | CARGTELAKNIQYF
TRBD1 | TRBJ1-1 | TRBV11-2 | 14 | CASSLVTGASEAFF
NA | TRBJ2-5 | TRBV11-2 | 14 | CASSLAQYQETQYF
NA | TRBJ2-1 | TRBV3-1/TRBV3-2 | 13 | CASSQGGYHEQFF
NA | TRBJ1-5 | TRBV7-8 | 14 | CASSPEGGHQPQHF
NA | TRBJ2-7 | TRBV7-9 | 12 | CASSFGAYEQYF
TRBD2 | TRBJ2-1 | TRBV7-9 | 16 | CASSLARPSGGDEQFF
TRBD2 | TRBJ2-1 | TRBV3-1/TRBV3-2 | 17 | CASSHSLTRATSDEQFF
TRBD1 | TRBJ2-7 | TRBV4-1 | 14 | CASSRGQGTYEQYF
TRBD2 | TRBJ2-3 | TRBV6-2/TRBV6-3 | 15 | CASSKGLAGGDTQYF